This T cell receptor (beta chain) was found in a study of neurological immune-mediated disorders (dated by TCRdb to the late 2010s). For context, the study as a whole: Peripheral blood TCR-beta repertoires from HTLV-I-associated myelopathy (HAM/TSP) patients, multiple sclerosis patients and healthy controls were compared by UMI-based sequencing. The 106 TCR-beta libraries covered PBMC samples along with longitudinal samples, technical triplicates, and paired sorted CD4+ and CD8+ T-cell subsets. The cohort included some 68 subjects: some 14 with HAM/TSP, roughly 35 with multiple sclerosis, and some 20 healthy controls.

cDNA was synthesized by template-switch 5'RACE using a primer carrying a 10-nucleotide random unique molecular identifier by which each TCR transcript was tagged. Every sequencing run yielded over 180 million TCR-beta sequences covering 15-18 subjects. The RNeasy kit was used to extract total RNA. The KAPA Real-time Library Amplification kit was used to amplify TCR-beta VDJ regions with primers for the TCR constant region and the 5'RACE anchor. A first PCR added sample indexes and Illumina adaptors, and a second PCR then raised library yield. After purification with Ampure beads, the TCR product of roughly 650 bp was size-selected on a 2% E-gel SizeSelection system. Before pooling, library quality was assessed on a Bioanalyzer, concentration was determined with Qubit, and library quantification was performed with the Kapa Library Quantification kit. An Illumina HiSeq 2500 was used to sequence the libraries paired-end at 2 x 150 bp. To increase sequence diversity, about 25-31% phiX was spiked into each library pool. The published analysis was carried out like this. The quality-filtered reads were processed with the UMI-based MiGEC pipeline, whose error correction step removed more than 90% of the raw TCR sequences. IMGT germline references were used for aligning VDJ genes, and each clonotype was defined as a unique CDR3 amino acid sequence together with its V-J genes. VDJtools evaluated clonal expansion, Shannon diversity and CDR3 relatedness (CalcPairwiseDistances, ClusterSamples); CLCbio workbench built phylogenetic trees. Using coefficient-of-variation modelling across technical triplicates, the study counted a clone as expanded if it had at least 8 unique UMIs. The public reads were reanalyzed by TCRdb: fastp trimming at Q25, MiXCR alignment, in-frame beta chains only. Rows with a matching CDR3 protein are joined into one entry that keeps the most common DNA and genes. Here the V and J calls rest on TCRdb's processing, not on the authors' analysis. This sample lists fewer than 20,000 distinct CDR3 sequences; 27% were detected once. About 33% of the sample goes to the ten largest clones.

For the unsorted PBMC libraries, 2 million PBMCs were stored in RNAlater at -80 degrees C until RNA extraction and were used to generate the libraries. PBMCs were separated from peripheral blood using Ficoll-Hypaque density gradient centrifugation and then cryopreserved in liquid nitrogen. Overall study outcomes, separate from this receptor: The highest TCR clonal expansion was observed in HAM/TSP patients, whereas the lowest was observed in MS patients, even when compared with healthy controls. No identical CDR3 amino acid sequences were found to be shared among expanded clones across subjects, suggesting that TCR-beta repertoires were private in all groups.

Based on the germline V gene (reference sequence), the CDR1 and CDR2 sequences are DFQATT and SNEGSKA. Its CDR3 holds 14 amino acids, cysteine through phenylalanine. Kept here is only the CDR3 DNA, which spans 42 bases and is read in frame from base 1. V trim: 4 bases; J trim: 2 bases; unmatched bases: 2. For this clonotype: Its antigen is still unknown. Nothing much larger sits one base from this clone, and base qualities are not available.

Source material: PBMCs. This TCR was sampled from a man over 45 with HTLV-1-associated myelopathy (HAM/TSP). Rearrangement joined TRBV20-1 to TRBJ1-4, and 9 bases in between align with TRBD1. The bases are TGCAGTGCTATACAGGGGGCTACTAATGAAAAACTGTTTTTT. Translated, it gives CSAIQGATNEKLFF.